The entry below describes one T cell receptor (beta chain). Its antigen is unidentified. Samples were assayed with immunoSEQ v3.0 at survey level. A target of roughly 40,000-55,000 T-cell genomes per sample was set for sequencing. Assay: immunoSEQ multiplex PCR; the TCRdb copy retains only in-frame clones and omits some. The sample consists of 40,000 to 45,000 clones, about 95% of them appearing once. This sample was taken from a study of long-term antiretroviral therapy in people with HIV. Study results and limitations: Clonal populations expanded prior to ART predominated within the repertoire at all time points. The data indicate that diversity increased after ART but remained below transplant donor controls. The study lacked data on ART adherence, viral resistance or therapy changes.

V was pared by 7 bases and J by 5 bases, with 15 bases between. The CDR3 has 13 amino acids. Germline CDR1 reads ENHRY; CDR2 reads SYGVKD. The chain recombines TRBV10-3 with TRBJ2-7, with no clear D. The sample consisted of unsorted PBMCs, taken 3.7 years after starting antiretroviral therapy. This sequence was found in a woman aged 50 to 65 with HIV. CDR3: CAINPGPRDEQYF. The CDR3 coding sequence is TGTGCCATCAACCCCGGGCCTAGGGACGAGCAGTACTTC.